Each of the 6 T cell receptor beta chains below was sequenced from the same sample in a study of graft-versus-host responses after intestinal transplantation. No antigen has been identified for these receptors. The protocol was immunoSEQ multiplex PCR, while the TCRdb copy is restricted to in-frame clones and leaves out a portion. The table lists approximately 100,000 clones, roughly nine tenths of them singletons. The source was unstimulated CD4+ T cells sorted from spleen or lymph node cells, collected before intestinal transplant. Receptors originate from a human donor who received an intestinal transplant.

The DNA of the CDR3 is TGCGCCAGCAGCCAACGGGGCGGGGGGATGGAGACCCAGTACTTC. Translated: CASSQRGGGMETQYF. The chain has TRBV4-1 and TRBJ2-5; 8 positions match TRBD2. V trimming: 2 bases; J trimming: 5 bases; junction bases outside the gene matches: 7. There are 15 residues in the CDR3. The V gene's germline CDR1 is MGHRA and CDR2 YSYEKL.

The chain combines TRBV5-1 with TRBJ2-2, with TRBD1 as a possible D gene (5 bases). With 5 bases removed from V and 4 bases from J, the gap between germline ends came to 15 bases. CDR3 length: 15 amino acids. Per the germline V gene, CDR1 is SGHRS and CDR2 is YFSETQ. CDR3 DNA sequence: TGCGCCAGCAGGGCAGGGTCCGTAGGCACCGGGGAGCTGTTTTTT. It translates to CASRAGSVGTGELFF.

V usage is TRBV6-5 and J usage is TRBJ1-5, with D possibly being TRBD1 (6 bases). CDR1 is MNHEY, CDR2 SVGAGI, per germline. V lost 10 bases and J 6 bases, leaving 13 bases between the germline ends. This CDR3 has 12 residues. This CDR3 reads CATGQSTQPQHF. For the CDR3, the DNA is TGTGCCACCGGACAGTCGACTCAGCCCCAGCATTTT.

The chain recombines TRBV19 with TRBJ1-5; no reliable D call. The germline V gene encodes CDR1 LNHDA and CDR2 SQIVND (reference sequence). V lost 5 bases, J lost 5 bases, and 16 bases lay in between. The length of the CDR3 is 15 residues. In DNA, the CDR3 is TGTGCCAGTAGTCTTCAACAGTTTGTGGATCAGCCCCAGCATTTT. As protein: CASSLQQFVDQPQHF. Full variable domain (rest looked up from reference TRBV19 and TRBJ1-5): DGGITQSPKYLFRKEGQNVTLSCEQNLNHDAMYWYRQDPGQGLRLIYYSQIVNDFQKGDIAEGYSVSREKKESFPLTVTSAQKNPTAFYLCASSLQQFVDQPQHFGDGTRLSIL.

V is TRBV19 and J is TRBJ2-7; 8 nucleotides agree with TRBD1. V gave up 10 bases and J gave up 2 bases; unmatched junction bases: 4. Germline lookup yields CDR1 LNHDA and CDR2 SQIVND (reference sequence). This CDR3 has 12 amino acids. The CDR3: CATQGAPYEQYF. The CDR3 nucleotides are TGTGCCACCCAGGGGGCCCCCTACGAGCAGTACTTC.

The chain links TRBV18 to TRBJ1-1, with 8 bases aligning to TRBD1. CDR3 size: 16 residues. Germline loops: CDR1 KGHSH, CDR2 LQKENI. V was clipped by 3 bases and J by 5 bases; unmatched bases: 11. In DNA, the CDR3 is TGTGCCAGCTCACCGAGACAGGGGATAGAGGGAACTGAAGCTTTCTTT. Its protein product is CASSPRQGIEGTEAFF.